This T cell receptor (beta chain) is from a study of spatial heterogeneity in lung cancer (dated by TCRdb to between 2017 and 2020). Background on the whole study: More beta-chain than alpha-chain transcripts were consistently detected, likely reflecting higher beta-chain transcript abundance. The study linked features of the TCR repertoire to counts of nonsynonymous mutations, which were determined by whole-exome sequencing of tumor tissue. Both alpha and beta chains were TCR-sequenced in samples taken at surgery, namely 220 tumor regions, around 61 matched nontumor lung samples and about 52 PBMC samples. In the raw uncorrected reads, each unique combination of TCR and UMI appeared more than ten times on average. TCR alpha and beta repertoires were quantitatively compared across multiple tumor regions, matched nontumor lung and blood in non-small cell lung cancer. The paper's findings and limits, for the study overall: Confirming at a functional level the hypothesis that regional TCRs recognize regional mutations was considered to require additional single-cell paired TCR alpha and beta sequencing. Ubiquitous expanded tumor TCRs were found in blood more often at tumor resection than at routine follow-up.

Including the terminal cysteine and phenylalanine, the CDR3 comprises 13 residues. Only CDR3 DNA remains: 39 bases, in frame from the first base. CDR1 and CDR2, looked up from the germline V gene, are SGHVS and FNYEAQ. The germline V end is reduced by 6 bases and the J end by 7 bases; junction bases left unmatched: 3. Interpreted using the paper, the time point label stands for: sample taken at primary tumor resection. Samples were obtained from 65 to 90 patients with early-stage, untreated non-small cell lung cancer from the lung TRACERx cohort. For TCR sequencing, whole RNA was extracted from tumor and nontumor lung tissue, or from cryopreserved PBMC samples, and no cell sorting was done. Patients were selected for TCR sequencing only if sufficient RNA was available from at least two tumor regions. The library was produced with 5' RACE. These reads were obtained on a NextSeq 500. The TCR library protocol attached a unique molecular identifier to each TCR cDNA molecule to allow correction of PCR and sequencing errors. As for how the authors treated the data: Decombinator tools were used for TCR identification, UMI-based error correction and CDR3 extraction. Expanded TCRs were defined as those above a frequency of 2 per 1,000, corresponding to the top 1% of the tumor frequency distribution. Renyi diversity was computed with the R vegan package after each repertoire had been subsampled 100 times to 5,000 TCRs. To build CDR3 similarity networks, amino acid triplet string-kernel similarity was used, and CDR3s were connected when their pairwise similarity was above 0.82. The public reads were reprocessed in TCRdb via fastp at Q25 and MiXCR, keeping in-frame beta chains. A single entry per CDR3 protein holds the most common genes and DNA from its merged rows. What appears here as the V and J calls and clone size reflects TCRdb's work, not the paper's. The sample data list about 7,000 distinct CDR3 sequences, and around 7% of these were observed just once. The ten most abundant clones make up under 85% of the sample.

Comment on this clonotype: Its binding antigen is unknown. No base quality values were provided; no much bigger clone lies one nucleotide off.

Material: PBMCs, obtained at surgery. The receptor was isolated from a male donor with early-stage non-small cell lung cancer. The chain is encoded by TRBV7-6 joined to TRBJ1-6, and 7 junction bases match TRBD1. The bases are TGTGCCAGCAGTTCGACAGGGAATTCACCCCTCCACTTT. This is translated as CASSSTGNSPLHF.